Below are 26 T cell receptor beta chains sequenced from a single sample in a study of T and B cells in COVID-19 patients. Blood genomic DNA input for TRB amplification was 250-500 ng. Multiplex PCR with BIOMED2 TRB-A/B primer pools amplified TRB rearrangements. TCRdb reanalysed the multiplex PCR reads using MiXCR and keeps one entry per CDR3 protein. The data show fewer than 15,000 distinct CDR3 sequences, with roughly 27% seen just once and 4% to 5% held by the top ten. Sequencing used blood. All receptors come from a human donor who had recovered from COVID-19.

This clonotype qualifies as medium-sized (0.01 to 0.1%). The CDR3 is CASSTQGTDTQYF. The CDR3 DNA sequence: TGTGCCAGTAGTACCCAGGGAACAGATACGCAGTATTTT. The chain is built from TRBV19 and TRBJ2-3; perhaps TRBD1 as D (5 bases). The CDR3 consists of 13 residues. Trimming removed 4 bases from V and 3 bases from J, with 8 bases in between. Germline loops: CDR1 LNHDA, CDR2 SQIVND (reference sequence).

This clonotype was counted a few times. The chain uses TRBV27 and TRBJ1-4; 8 positions match TRBD1. Germline-derived CDR1 and CDR2 are MNHEY and SMNVEV (reference sequence). The CDR3 loop spans 15 amino acids. V shed 2 bases and J 4 bases; nucleotides not matched to a gene: 3. DNA for the CDR3: TGTGCCAGCAGTTTACAGGGGGCCCGTAATGAAAAACTGTTTTTT. It yields the protein CASSLQGARNEKLFF.

This clonotype is termed medium-sized. The genes are TRBV7-9 and TRBJ2-2; TRBD1 might be the D (6 bases). V lost 2 bases and J lost 6, with 16 bases in between. Germline CDR1 reads SEHNR; CDR2 reads FQNEAQ (reference sequence). The CDR3 is 16 residues long. The CDR3 protein is CASSLTRDIWPGELFF. Written as DNA, the CDR3 is TGTGCCAGCAGCTTAACCCGGGACATCTGGCCCGGGGAGCTGTTTTTT.

This sequence joins TRBV19 and TRBJ1-1; 10 nucleotides line up with TRBD1. With 4 bases clipped from V and 0 bases from J, the junction kept 5 bases outside the gene matches. Per the germline V gene, CDR1 is LNHDA and CDR2 is SQIVND (reference sequence). The CDR3 extends over 16 amino acids. The CDR3 is CASSTWTGGMNTEAFF. In nucleotides, the CDR3 is TGTGCCAGTAGTACATGGACAGGGGGGATGAACACTGAAGCTTTCTTT.

The chain uses TRBV20-1 and TRBJ2-2, with 12 bases lining up with TRBD2. Germline lookup yields CDR1 DFQATT and CDR2 SNEGSKA (reference sequence). Unmatched junction bases numbered 11, after V lost 6 bases and J lost 6 bases. This CDR3 has 16 amino acids. CDR3 in amino acids: CSAQTSGGLLPGELFF. The CDR3 DNA reads as TGCAGTGCCCAGACTAGCGGGGGCCTTTTACCCGGGGAGCTGTTTTTT.

By sample fraction, this clonotype is medium-sized. The chain has TRBV6-5 and TRBJ2-1, with a tentative D call TRBD2 (5 bases). From germline, CDR1 is MNHEY and CDR2 SVGAGI. The CDR3 covers 11 residues. V was trimmed by 6 bases and J by 9 bases, leaving 9 bases between them. The CDR3 nucleotides read TGTGCCAGCAGATTGAGGGCTGAGCAGTTCTTC. It encodes CASRLRAEQFF.

The rearrangement links TRBV14 to TRBJ2-7, with 9 bases matching TRBD2. The trim removed 1 base at V and 4 bases at J, leaving 5 bases unmatched. The V gene's germline CDR1 is SGHDN and CDR2 FVKESK. The CDR3 contains 15 residues. In DNA form, the CDR3 reads TGTGCCAGCAGCCAAGTCGCGGGAGGGCCGTACGAGCAGTACTTC. It codes for CASSQVAGGPYEQYF.

V usage is TRBV7-6 and J usage is TRBJ2-3; 8 positions match TRBD2. The ends lost 3 bases at V and 4 bases at J; junction bases unmatched: 6. CDR1 and CDR2 (germline): SGHVS, FNYEAQ. The CDR3 sequence is 15 residues long. The CDR3 sequence is CASSFLREGSDTQYF. The CDR3 nucleotides are TGTGCCAGCAGCTTTCTCCGGGAGGGGTCAGATACGCAGTATTTT.

Comment on this clonotype: Just one base apart from a much larger clone, this may be a read error. The gene calls are TRBV5-6 and TRBJ1-5; D possibly corresponds to TRBD1 (5 bases). The CDR3 runs 16 residues. V lost 4 bases and J 1 base, leaving 15 bases between the germline ends. CDR1 SGHDT and CDR2 YYEEEE come from the germline V gene. In nucleotides, the CDR3 is TGTGCCAGCAGCACGAACCCAGGGATGAGCAATCAGCCCCAGCATTTT. Residues: CASSTNPGMSNQPQHF.

This clonotype was detected a few times. This rearrangement joins TRBV5-1 to TRBJ2-3; D is perhaps TRBD1 (6 bases). The CDR3 is made up of 16 amino acids. The V gene lost 0 bases and the J gene lost 0 bases, with 11 bases spanning the gap. Germline CDR1 is SGHRS and CDR2 is YFSETQ. CDR3 coding DNA: TGCGCCAGCAGCTTGGACAGGGCAGCTAGCACAGATACGCAGTATTTT. The encoded protein is CASSLDRAASTDTQYF.

This clonotype was seen only once. This chain uses TRBV20-1 with TRBJ2-1, with 7 bases aligning to TRBD1. In germline, CDR1 is DFQATT, CDR2 SNEGSKA (reference sequence). The CDR3 extends over 15 amino acids. The CDR3, as DNA: TGCAGCCATTTAAAGGACAGGCGGAGGACCAATGAGCAGTTCTTC. It translates to CSHLKDRRRTNEQFF.

V is TRBV18 and J is TRBJ2-5; D unresolved. From germline, CDR1 is KGHSH and CDR2 LQKENI. The CDR3 spans 15 residues. Trimming stripped 0 bases from V and 4 bases from J, with 12 bases between. CDR3 loop: CASSPPNSDGETQYF. The DNA for the CDR3 is TGTGCCAGCTCACCACCTAACAGTGACGGAGAGACCCAGTACTTC.

As regards this clonotype: A much larger clone is a single base away; this may be a read error. The chain is built from TRBV6-5 and TRBJ1-2, with D maybe TRBD1 (5 bases). The germline V gene encodes CDR1 MNHEY and CDR2 SVGAGI. CDR3 length: 14 amino acids. The CDR3 reads CASSPGWGDYVYTF. CDR3 in DNA: TGTGCCAGCAGCCCGGGTTGGGGGGACTATGTCTACACCTTC.

The gene calls are TRBV18 and TRBJ1-5; TRBD1 aligns across 10 bases. Looked up from germline, CDR1 is KGHSH and CDR2 is LQKENI. The CDR3 has 16 amino acids. With V trimmed by 6 bases and J by 2 bases, 7 bases remained unmatched. The DNA of the CDR3 is TGTGCCAGCTCCCTGCGACAGGGGGCGGGCAATCAGCCCCAGCATTTT. This gives the protein CASSLRQGAGNQPQHF.

This clonotype is medium-sized within its sample. The rearrangement uses TRBV6-5 and TRBJ2-5, with a tentative D call TRBD1 (6 bases). The V gene lost 6 bases and the J gene lost 4 bases, with 18 bases spanning the gap. In germline, CDR1 is MNHEY, CDR2 SVGAGI. The CDR3 sequence is 15 residues long. In nucleotides, the CDR3 is TGTGCCAGCAGCCCCCTAGGGGGTACGCGAGAGACCCAGTACTTC. Encoded protein: CASSPLGGTRETQYF.

The rearrangement links TRBV4-2 to TRBJ2-7; D gene unclear. V lost 0 bases to trimming and J lost 9 bases, with 12 bases between them. Germline CDR1 and CDR2: LGHNA and YNFKEQ. This CDR3 comprises 13 residues. CDR3 amino acids: CASSQEERSAQYF. The CDR3 coding sequence is TGTGCCAGCAGCCAAGAAGAGCGTTCTGCGCAGTACTTC.

This clonotype appeared a few times. This chain uses TRBV7-9 with TRBJ2-2, with a weak D call TRBD1 (6 bases). Germline values: CDR1 SEHNR, CDR2 FQNEAQ (reference sequence). The CDR3 consists of 16 residues. V gave up 5 bases and J gave up 1 base, with 14 bases separating them. DNA for the CDR3: TGTGCCAGCAGCCATTGGACAGCCAAGAACACCGGGGAGCTGTTTTTT. This sequence encodes CASSHWTAKNTGELFF.

The rearrangement links TRBV6-5 to TRBJ2-5; 7 bases align to TRBD1. Germline V lookup: CDR1 MNHEY, CDR2 SVGAGI. Trimming at V came to 6 bases and at J to 0 bases, leaving 10 bases not matched to a gene. This CDR3 contains 16 residues. In nucleotides, the CDR3 is TGTGCCAGCAGCCCTCTGACAGGGTCGAACCAAGAGACCCAGTACTTC. It codes for CASSPLTGSNQETQYF.

In its sample, this clonotype ranks as medium-sized. The chain couples TRBV6-5 to TRBJ2-1; 10 bases line up with TRBD2. Unmatched junction bases numbered 10, after V lost 2 bases and J lost 0 bases. The CDR3 length is 19 residues. CDR1 and CDR2 (germline): MNHEY, SVGAGI. The CDR3 region has the DNA TGTGCCAGCAGTTACCTTAGACTAGCGGGTGGGAGCTCCTACAATGAGCAGTTCTTC. Residues: CASSYLRLAGGSSYNEQFF.

This clonotype has a handful of counts. This chain connects TRBV11-2 to TRBJ2-1, with 13 bases matching TRBD2. Germline V gene sequence: CDR1 SGHAT, CDR2 FQNNGV. This CDR3 has 15 amino acids. With 3 bases clipped from V and 8 bases from J, the junction kept 4 bases outside the gene matches. Written as DNA, the CDR3 is TGTGCCAGCAGCTTGGGGACTAGCGGGGTCGATGAGCAGTTCTTC. As protein: CASSLGTSGVDEQFF. The full variable domain, rest sourced from reference TRBV11-2 and TRBJ2-1, is EAGVAQSPRYKIIEKRQSVAFWCNPISGHATLYWYQQILGQGPKLLIQFQNNGVVDDSQLPKDRFSAERLKGVDSTLKIQPAKLEDSAVYLCASSLGTSGVDEQFFGPGTRLTVL.

By proportion, this clonotype is large. The chain carries TRBV29-1 and TRBJ2-3, with D perhaps matching TRBD1 (6 bases). Germline assignment: CDR1 SQVTM and CDR2 ANQGSEA. CDR3 length: 8 residues. V was shortened by 6 bases and J by 13 bases, with 8 bases between the two germline ends. The CDR3 spells CSVGTKYF. The CDR3 DNA reads as TGCAGCGTCGGGACAAAGTATTTT.

This clonotype is labeled medium-sized. V and J are TRBV29-1 and TRBJ1-2; 9 bases are a match to TRBD1. Trimming removed 0 bases from V and 4 bases from J; junction bases left unmatched: 3. This CDR3 comprises 14 residues. Germline V CDR1 and CDR2: SQVTM, ANQGSEA. In DNA form, the CDR3 reads TGCAGCGTTGAAGATACAGGGGGCTCCTATGGCTACACCTTC. It translates to CSVEDTGGSYGYTF.

This clonotype ranks as medium-sized. The chain combines TRBV30 with TRBJ2-7; maybe TRBD1 (6 bases). Between the trimmed V and J ends, which lost 4 bases and 2 bases, there was a span of 12 bases. CDR3 length: 13 amino acids. CDR1 and CDR2 (germline): GTSNPN, SVGIG (reference sequence). The CDR3 sequence: CAWNQDSPYEQYF. In nucleotides, the CDR3 is TGTGCCTGGAACCAGGACAGCCCCTACGAGCAGTACTTC.

This clonotype appeared a single time. This could be a read error, since a much larger clone is one nucleotide away. In DNA, the CDR3 is TGTGCCAGCAGTTTCGCGGACAGCTATGGCTACACCTTC. Translation: CASSFADSYGYTF. The V and J genes are TRBV27 and TRBJ1-2; D is possibly TRBD1 (6 bases). CDR3 length: 13 residues. The germline CDR1 and CDR2 sequences are MNHEY and SMNVEV (reference sequence). Trimming shortened V by 3 bases and J by 4 bases, and 9 bases separated the two germline ends.

This clonotype came up a few times. V and J are TRBV5-3 and TRBJ2-3; maybe TRBD1 (6 bases). TRBV5-3 is assigned to the ORF class and has an uncertain function. V was pared by 2 bases and J by 4 bases, with 8 bases between. This CDR3 is built from 13 residues. CDR3 sequence: CARSLQGPDTQYF. The CDR3 DNA is TGTGCCAGAAGCTTACAGGGCCCAGATACGCAGTATTTT.

The V call is TRBV18, the J call TRBJ1-6, with 7 nucleotides matching TRBD1. V was clipped by 6 bases and J by 7 bases; unmatched bases: 6. This CDR3 is 14 amino acids long. The V gene's germline CDR1 is KGHSH and CDR2 LQKENI. The CDR3 DNA is TGTGCCAGCTCCGAGGACAGGAAAAATTCACCCCTCCACTTT. It codes for CASSEDRKNSPLHF.